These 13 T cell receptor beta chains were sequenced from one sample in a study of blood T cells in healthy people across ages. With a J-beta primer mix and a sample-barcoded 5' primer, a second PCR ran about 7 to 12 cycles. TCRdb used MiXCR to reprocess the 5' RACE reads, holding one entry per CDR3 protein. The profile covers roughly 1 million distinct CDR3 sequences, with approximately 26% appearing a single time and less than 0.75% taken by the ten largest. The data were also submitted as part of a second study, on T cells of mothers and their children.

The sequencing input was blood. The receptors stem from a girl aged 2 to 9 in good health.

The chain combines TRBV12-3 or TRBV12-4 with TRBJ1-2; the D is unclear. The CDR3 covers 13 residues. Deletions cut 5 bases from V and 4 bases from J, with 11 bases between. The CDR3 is CASSPSSIYGYTF. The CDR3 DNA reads TGTGCCAGCAGTCCTAGTAGCATCTATGGCTACACCTTC.

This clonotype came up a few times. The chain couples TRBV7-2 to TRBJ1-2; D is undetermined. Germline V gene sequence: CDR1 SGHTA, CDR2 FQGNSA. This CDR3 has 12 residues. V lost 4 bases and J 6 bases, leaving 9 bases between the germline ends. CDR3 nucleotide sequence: TGTGCCAGCAGCTCGACTTGGGATGGCTACACCTTC. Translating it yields CASSSTWDGYTF.

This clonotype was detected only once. CDR3 residues: CSVRVRRIGVSNQPQHF. The CDR3 DNA reads as TGCAGCGTTCGGGTGAGAAGGATAGGGGTTAGCAATCAGCCCCAGCATTTT. This chain links TRBV29-1 with TRBJ1-5, with a weak D call TRBD1 (5 bases). Germline CDR1 is SQVTM and CDR2 is ANQGSEA. CDR3 length: 17 amino acids. V lost 5 bases to trimming and J lost 0 bases, with 20 bases between them.

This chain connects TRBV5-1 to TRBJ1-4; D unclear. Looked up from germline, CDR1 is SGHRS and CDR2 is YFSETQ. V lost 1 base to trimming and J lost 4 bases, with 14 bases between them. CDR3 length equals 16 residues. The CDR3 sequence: CASSLKGRGDNEKLFF. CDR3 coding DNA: TGCGCCAGCAGCTTGAAGGGAAGAGGTGATAATGAAAAACTGTTTTTT.

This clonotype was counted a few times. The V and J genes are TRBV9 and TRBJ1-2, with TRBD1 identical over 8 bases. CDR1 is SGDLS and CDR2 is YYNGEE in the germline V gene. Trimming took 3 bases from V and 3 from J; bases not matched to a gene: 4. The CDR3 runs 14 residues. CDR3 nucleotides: TGTGCCAGCAGCGGCGGACAGGGCTACTATGGCTACACCTTC. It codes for CASSGGQGYYGYTF.

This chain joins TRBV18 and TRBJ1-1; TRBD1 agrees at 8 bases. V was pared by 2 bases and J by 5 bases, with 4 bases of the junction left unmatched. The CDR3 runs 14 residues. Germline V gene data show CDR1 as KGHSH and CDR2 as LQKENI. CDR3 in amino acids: CASSPSGGWTEAFF. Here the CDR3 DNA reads TGTGCCAGCTCACCATCAGGGGGCTGGACTGAAGCTTTCTTT. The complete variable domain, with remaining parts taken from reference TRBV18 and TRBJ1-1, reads NAGVMQNPRHLVRRRGQEARLRCSPMKGHSHVYWYRQLPEEGLKFMVYLQKENIIDESGMPKERFSAEFPKEGPSILRIQQVVRGDSAAYFCASSPSGGWTEAFFGQGTRLTVV.

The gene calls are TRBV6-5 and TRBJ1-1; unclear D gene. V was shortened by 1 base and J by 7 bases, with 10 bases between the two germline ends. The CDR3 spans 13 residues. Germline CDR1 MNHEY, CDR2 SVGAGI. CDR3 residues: CASSYLTQFEAFF. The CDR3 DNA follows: TGTGCCAGCAGTTACTTGACGCAGTTTGAAGCTTTCTTT.

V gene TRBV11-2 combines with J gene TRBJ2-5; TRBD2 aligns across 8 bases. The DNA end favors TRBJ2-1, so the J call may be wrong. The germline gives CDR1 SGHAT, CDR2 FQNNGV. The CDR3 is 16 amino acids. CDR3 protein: CASSLAASGLLGEQFF. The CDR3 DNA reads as TGTGCCAGCAGCTTAGCGGCTAGCGGGTTATTAGGTGAGCAGTTCTTC.

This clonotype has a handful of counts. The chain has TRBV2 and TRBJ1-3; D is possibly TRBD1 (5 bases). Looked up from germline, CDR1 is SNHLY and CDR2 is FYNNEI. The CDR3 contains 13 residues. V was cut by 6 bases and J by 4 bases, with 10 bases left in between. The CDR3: CASRRGAGNTIYF. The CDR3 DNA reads TGTGCCAGCAGGAGGGGTGCCGGAAACACCATATATTTT.

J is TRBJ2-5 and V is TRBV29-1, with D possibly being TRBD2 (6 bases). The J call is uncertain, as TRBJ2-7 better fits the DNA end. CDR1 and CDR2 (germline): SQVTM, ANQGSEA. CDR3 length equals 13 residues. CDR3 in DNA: TGCGGGATTTGGGCCGGGGGTTCCTACGAGCAGTACTTC. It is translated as CGIWAGGSYEQYF.

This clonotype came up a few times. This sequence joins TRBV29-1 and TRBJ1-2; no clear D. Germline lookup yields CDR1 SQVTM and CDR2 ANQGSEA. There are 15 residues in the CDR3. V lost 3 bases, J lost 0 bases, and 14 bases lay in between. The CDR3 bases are TGCAGCGTTGAGCCCCCGGACGGATCTAACTATGGCTACACCTTC. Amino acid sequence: CSVEPPDGSNYGYTF.

This CDR3 reads CASIQEETGDEFF. The CDR3 coding sequence is TGTGCCAGCATCCAAGAAGAAACGGGAGATGAGTTCTTC. The chain carries TRBV7-8 and TRBJ2-1; perhaps TRBD2 as D (6 bases). Trimming cost V 7 bases and J 14 bases, with 21 bases left between them. The CDR3 is made up of 13 amino acids. Germline CDR1 reads SGHVS; CDR2 reads FQNEAQ. The complete variable domain, with remaining parts taken from reference TRBV7-8 and TRBJ2-1, reads GAGVSQSPRYKVAKRGQDVALRCDPISGHVSLFWYQQALGQGPEFLTYFQNEAQLDKSGLPSDRFFAERPEGSVSTLKIQRTQQEDSAVYLCASIQEETGDEFFGPGTRLTVL.

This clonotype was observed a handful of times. The CDR3 sequence: CASSLGGDEKLFF. In nucleotides, the CDR3 is TGTGCCAGCAGCTTGGGGGGAGATGAAAAACTGTTTTTT. The chain joins TRBV7-9 to TRBJ1-4; D may be TRBD1 (5 bases). Germline CDR1 reads SEHNR; CDR2 reads FQNEAQ (reference sequence). Trimming cost V 3 bases and J 6 bases, with 8 bases left between them. The CDR3 contains 13 residues.